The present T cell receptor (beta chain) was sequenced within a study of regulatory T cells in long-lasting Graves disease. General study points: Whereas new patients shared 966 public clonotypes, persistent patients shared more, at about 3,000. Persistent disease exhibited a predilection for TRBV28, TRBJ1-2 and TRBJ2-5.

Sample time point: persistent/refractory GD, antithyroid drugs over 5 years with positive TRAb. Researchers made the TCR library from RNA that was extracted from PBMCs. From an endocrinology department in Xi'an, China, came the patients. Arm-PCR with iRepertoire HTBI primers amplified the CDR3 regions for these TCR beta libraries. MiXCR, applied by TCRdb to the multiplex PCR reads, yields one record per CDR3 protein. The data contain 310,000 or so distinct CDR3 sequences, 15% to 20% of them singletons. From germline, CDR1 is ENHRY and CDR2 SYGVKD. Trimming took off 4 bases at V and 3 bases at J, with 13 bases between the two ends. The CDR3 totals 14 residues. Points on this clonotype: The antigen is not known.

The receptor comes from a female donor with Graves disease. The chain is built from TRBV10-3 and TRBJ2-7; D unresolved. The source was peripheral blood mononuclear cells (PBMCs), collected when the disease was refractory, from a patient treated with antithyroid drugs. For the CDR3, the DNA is TGTGCCATCAGTGTGGCAGGAGATCTCTACGAGCAGTACTTC. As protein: CAISVAGDLYEQYF.